These 4 T cell receptor beta chains were all obtained from the same sample, sequenced in a study of OX40 agonist ivuxolimab in advanced cancers. The data were produced by immunoSEQ multiplex PCR, yet TCRdb's version contains in-frame clones alone and is incomplete. Of tens of thousands of clones in the sample, around 84% were seen once. Sequences were derived from CD4+ or CD8+ T cells sorted from blood, sampled in a trial of the OX40 agonist ivuxolimab. The receptors here all came from an adult with an advanced solid tumor such as melanoma, head and neck, liver or kidney cancer.

This chain joins TRBV7-9 and TRBJ2-5; a possible D gene is TRBD2 (6 bases). CDR1 is SEHNR, CDR2 FQNEAQ, per germline (reference sequence). Trimming shortened V by 5 bases and J by 0 bases, and 10 bases separated the two germline ends. This CDR3 has 14 residues. The CDR3 sequence is CASSPRTNQETQYF. DNA for the CDR3: TGTGCCAGCAGCCCCCGGACTAACCAAGAGACCCAGTACTTC.

The V and J genes are TRBV5-1 and TRBJ2-7, with D perhaps matching TRBD2 (6 bases). The CDR3 is 14 amino acids. Trimming left V 1 base short and J 6 bases short, with 14 bases between. The germline V gene encodes CDR1 SGHRS and CDR2 YFSETQ. CDR3 sequence reads: CASSLLRGSGEQYF. The DNA for the CDR3 is TGCGCCAGCAGCTTGTTGCGGGGTTCGGGCGAGCAGTACTTC.

V gene TRBV9 combines with J gene TRBJ1-1; D not resolved. Germline V gives CDR1 SGDLS, CDR2 YYNGEE. This CDR3 is built from 13 residues. V lost 3 bases to trimming and J lost 13 bases, with 19 bases between them. CDR3 loop: CASSASTESRVFF. In DNA, the CDR3 is TGTGCCAGCAGCGCCTCGACTGAATCTAGGGTTTTCTTT.

This chain joins TRBV6-5 and TRBJ2-7; D not resolved. The CDR3 contains 14 residues. The germline gives CDR1 MNHEY, CDR2 SVGAGI. Trimming stripped 2 bases from V and 6 bases from J, with 14 bases between. The CDR3 DNA is TGTGCCAGCAGTTACCGCCTACTGGGCGGCGAGCAGTACTTC. Translating gives CASSYRLLGGEQYF.